This is a list of T cell receptor beta chains from one sample in a study of OX40 agonist ivuxolimab in advanced cancers. TCRdb keeps only in-frame clones here, not all; method: immunoSEQ multiplex PCR. The table has some 60,000 clones, 85% seen once. This specimen was CD4+ or CD8+ T cells sorted from blood, taken in a trial of the OX40 agonist ivuxolimab. Receptor source: an adult with an advanced solid tumor such as melanoma, head and neck, liver or kidney cancer. CDR3s include the opening cysteine and the closing phenylalanine or tryptophan. The D gene is left open where the match is weak. For some rows the clone size is stated as once, few or many, or as a class when expanded; others skip it.

J gene: TRBJ1-5
clone size: NA
V gene: TRBV19
D gene: TRBD1
CDR3 protein: CASSFGTGPEVSNQPQHF
CDR3 DNA: TGTGCCAGTAGTTTCGGGACAGGGCCTGAGGTCAGCAATCAGCCCCAGCATTTT

J gene: TRBJ1-2
clone size: NA
V gene: TRBV6-5
D gene: NA
CDR3 protein: CASSYGAGHNYGYTF
CDR3 DNA: TGTGCCAGCAGTTACGGCGCGGGACACAACTATGGCTACACCTTC

J gene: TRBJ1-4
clone size: NA
V gene: TRBV28
D gene: TRBD1
CDR3 protein: CASSLGQGQEKLFF
CDR3 DNA: TGTGCCAGCAGCCTGGGACAGGGTCAAGAAAAACTGTTTTTT

J gene: TRBJ2-6
clone size: NA
V gene: TRBV5-6
D gene: NA
CDR3 protein: CASSLVDSGANVLTF
CDR3 DNA: TGTGCCAGCAGCTTGGTGGACTCTGGGGCCAACGTCCTGACTTTC

J gene: TRBJ1-1
clone size: NA
V gene: TRBV7-3
D gene: NA
CDR3 protein: CASSLTEYSEAFF
CDR3 DNA: TGTGCCAGCAGCTTAACGGAATATTCTGAAGCTTTCTTT

J gene: TRBJ2-1
clone size: NA
V gene: TRBV7-9
D gene: NA
CDR3 protein: CASSLVLANNEQFF
CDR3 DNA: TGTGCCAGCAGCTTGGTACTAGCTAACAATGAGCAGTTCTTC

J gene: TRBJ2-2
clone size: NA
V gene: TRBV2
D gene: NA
CDR3 protein: CASTSPSGTPPTAGELFF
CDR3 DNA: TGTGCCAGCACTTCCCCCTCCGGGACGCCACCAACGGCCGGGGAGCTGTTTTTT

J gene: TRBJ2-2
clone size: NA
V gene: TRBV6-1
D gene: TRBD1
CDR3 protein: CASRETGGGTGELFF
CDR3 DNA: TGTGCCAGCAGGGAGACAGGGGGCGGCACCGGGGAGCTGTTTTTT

J gene: TRBJ1-1
clone size: NA
V gene: TRBV2
D gene: TRBD1
CDR3 protein: CASSESRGPNTEAFF
CDR3 DNA: TGTGCCAGCAGTGAATCGAGGGGGCCGAACACTGAAGCTTTCTTT

J gene: TRBJ1-3
clone size: NA
V gene: TRBV2
D gene: TRBD1
CDR3 protein: CASSTAGTAKNTIYF
CDR3 DNA: TGTGCCAGCAGCACGGCCGGGACAGCCAAAAACACCATATATTTT

J gene: TRBJ2-7
clone size: once
V gene: TRBV28
D gene: NA
CDR3 protein: CATTLAYEQYF
CDR3 DNA: TGTGCCACCACCCTGGCCTACGAGCAGTACTTC

J gene: TRBJ2-1
clone size: NA
V gene: TRBV4-1
D gene: TRBD2
CDR3 protein: CASSQGGGNEQFF
CDR3 DNA: TGCGCCAGCAGCCAAGGGGGGGGGAATGAGCAGTTCTTC

J gene: TRBJ2-7
clone size: NA
V gene: TRBV7-9
D gene: NA
CDR3 protein: CASSIGDPSIYEQYF
CDR3 DNA: TGTGCCAGCAGCATAGGGGACCCTTCGATCTACGAGCAGTACTTC

J gene: TRBJ2-3
clone size: NA
V gene: TRBV27
D gene: NA
CDR3 protein: CASSTTDTQYF
CDR3 DNA: TGTGCCAGCAGCACCACAGATACGCAGTATTTT

J gene: TRBJ2-7
clone size: NA
V gene: TRBV11-2
D gene: NA
CDR3 protein: CASSPGQRRDEQYF
CDR3 DNA: TGTGCCAGCAGCCCAGGACAGAGACGCGACGAGCAGTACTTC

J gene: TRBJ2-1
clone size: NA
V gene: TRBV28
D gene: NA
CDR3 protein: CASSSGRVWGQEQFF
CDR3 DNA: TGTGCCAGCAGCTCCGGGCGGGTCTGGGGTCAAGAGCAGTTCTTC

J gene: TRBJ2-1
clone size: NA
V gene: TRBV10-3
D gene: TRBD2
CDR3 protein: CAISERGVSYNEQFF
CDR3 DNA: TGTGCCATCAGTGAGCGGGGGGTCTCCTACAATGAGCAGTTCTTC

J gene: TRBJ1-5
clone size: NA
V gene: TRBV28
D gene: NA
CDR3 protein: CASSLYPSNQPQHF
CDR3 DNA: TGTGCCAGCAGTTTATACCCGAGCAATCAGCCCCAGCATTTT